The T cell receptor (beta chain) under discussion was sequenced for a study of T cell responses to AZD1222 COVID-19 vaccine. This clone was detected once. TCRdb's table, derived via immunoSEQ multiplex PCR, lists solely in-frame clones and lacks some. The sample has 95,000 to 150,000 clones; about nine tenths are singletons. Trimming pared 5 bases from V and 3 bases from J, leaving 14 bases between. Germline loops: CDR1 MDHEN, CDR2 SYDVKM. CDR3 length: 15 amino acids. This receptor was obtained from an adult in good health. The V and J genes are TRBV28 and TRBJ1-3; possible D gene TRBD1, 6 bases. The sequencing used peripheral blood, collected on day 0 of AZD1222 vaccination. DNA for the CDR3: TGTGCCAGCAGTACCAGGGGTTTGCGTGGAAACACCATATATTTT. It is translated as CASSTRGLRGNTIYF.